Below are 25 T cell receptor beta chains sequenced from a single sample in a study of OX40 agonist ivuxolimab in advanced cancers. Using immunoSEQ multiplex PCR, the repertoire was profiled, and TCRdb retains in-frame clones only, with some absent. The sample includes roughly 35,000 clones, about 92% of them seen just once. Sample: CD4+ or CD8+ T cells sorted from blood, taken in a trial of the OX40 agonist ivuxolimab. The receptor set was obtained from an adult with an advanced solid tumor such as melanoma, head and neck, liver or kidney cancer.

The chain uses TRBV2 and TRBJ2-5; weak D call: TRBD2 (5 bases). The V end lost 6 bases, the J end lost 4 bases, and 15 bases lay between the germline ends. Germline assignment: CDR1 SNHLY and CDR2 FYNNEI. The CDR3 is 14 amino acids. DNA of the CDR3: TGTGCCAGCAGCGACTCAGGCGGGTTAGAGACCCAGTACTTC. This codes for CASSDSGGLETQYF.

This rearrangement joins TRBV19 to TRBJ2-7; 10 nucleotides line up with TRBD2. Germline V gene lookup returns CDR1 LNHDA and CDR2 SQIVND (reference sequence). This CDR3 comprises 13 residues. The ends lost 10 bases at V and 2 bases at J; junction bases unmatched: 5. CDR3 protein: CATGTSVTYEQYF. CDR3 nucleotides: TGTGCCACTGGGACTAGCGTTACCTACGAGCAGTACTTC.

The chain has TRBV9 and TRBJ2-4; D not certain. Trimming shortened V by 0 bases and J by 7 bases, and 8 bases separated the two germline ends. This CDR3 has 13 residues. From germline, CDR1 is SGDLS and CDR2 YYNGEE. The CDR3 reads CASSVAWGNIQYF. CDR3 DNA: TGTGCCAGCAGCGTAGCTTGGGGTAACATTCAGTACTTC.

This clone was detected only a few times. The chain carries TRBV7-8 and TRBJ2-6; tentatively, D is TRBD1 or TRBD2 (5 bases each). The V and J ends lost 5 bases and 0 bases respectively, with 20 bases between them. Germline loops: CDR1 SGHVS, CDR2 FQNEAQ. The CDR3 runs 19 residues. Here the CDR3 DNA reads TGTGCCAGCAGCCCCCTGGCCCCGGGACGGTACTCTGGGGCCAACGTCCTGACTTTC. Amino acids: CASSPLAPGRYSGANVLTF.

The chain carries TRBV6-5 and TRBJ1-1; TRBD1 aligns across 8 bases. This CDR3 region has 14 residues. CDR1 and CDR2 (germline): MNHEY, SVGAGI. V lost 6 bases, J lost 1 base, and 4 bases stayed unmatched. CDR3: CASRFGTGNTEAFF. The CDR3 DNA follows: TGTGCCAGCAGGTTCGGGACAGGGAACACTGAAGCTTTCTTT.

The CDR3 sequence is CASRLSWLYEQYF. The CDR3, as DNA: TGTGCCAGCAGACTATCCTGGCTCTACGAGCAGTACTTC. This sequence joins TRBV2 and TRBJ2-7; D remains ambiguous. The CDR3 is made up of 13 amino acids. Looked up from germline, CDR1 is SNHLY and CDR2 is FYNNEI. Trimming stripped 6 bases from V and 3 bases from J, with 12 bases between.

Only a few counts were recorded for this clone. This chain links TRBV4-1 with TRBJ2-7; D unclear. The CDR3 length is 15 residues. With 1 base removed from V and 1 base from J, the gap between germline ends came to 11 bases. The germline gives CDR1 MGHRA, CDR2 YSYEKL. The CDR3: CASSQVQQNSYEQYF. The CDR3 DNA follows: TGCGCCAGCAGCCAAGTACAACAGAATTCCTACGAGCAGTACTTC.

V is TRBV7-6 and J is TRBJ2-5, with D possibly being TRBD2 (7 bases). Germline V gene lookup returns CDR1 SGHVS and CDR2 FNYEAQ. This CDR3 comprises 17 residues. V lost 5 bases, J lost 5 bases, and 24 bases lay in between. CDR3 sequence (DNA): TGTGCCAGCAGCGGGCTGTCGGCGGGAGACCAGGGGGAGACCCAGTACTTC. Translation gives CASSGLSAGDQGETQYF.

The chain uses TRBV11-2 and TRBJ2-7, with D possibly matching TRBD2 (6 bases). With 4 bases removed from V and 7 bases from J, the gap between germline ends came to 20 bases. This CDR3 spans 15 amino acids. The germline V gene has CDR1 SGHAT and CDR2 FQNNGV. In nucleotides, the CDR3 is TGTGCCAGCAGCTCTTTAGCGGATCCGGCCTGGGAGCAGTACTTC. Its translation is CASSSLADPAWEQYF.

This chain links TRBV19 with TRBJ2-1, with D possibly TRBD1 on 6 matching bases. This CDR3 has 13 amino acids. Trimming stripped 7 bases from V and 7 bases from J, with 14 bases between. Germline V CDR1 and CDR2: LNHDA, SQIVND (reference sequence). The CDR3 DNA follows: TGTGCCAGTACCACAGGGTCCGGGAATGAGCAGTTCTTC. Translated, it gives CASTTGSGNEQFF.

The V and J genes are TRBV6-5 and TRBJ2-5; 9 bases line up with TRBD1. CDR1 is MNHEY and CDR2 is SVGAGI in the germline V gene. J was trimmed by 4 bases and V by 4 bases; bases with no gene match: 1. The CDR3 consists of 13 residues. The CDR3 DNA sequence: TGTGCCAGCAGTTCGGACAGGGGAGAGACCCAGTACTTC. This translates into CASSSDRGETQYF.

This clone was counted once. The chain employs TRBV2 and TRBJ2-5; 10 bases are shared with TRBD2. Germline CDR1 and CDR2: SNHLY and FYNNEI. Unmatched junction bases numbered 8, after V lost 5 bases and J lost 2 bases. The CDR3 length is 16 residues. The CDR3 here is CASSYSSGSFQETQYF. The CDR3 DNA follows: TGTGCCAGCAGTTATTCTAGCGGGAGTTTTCAAGAGACCCAGTACTTC.

This clone was recorded only once. CDR3 coding DNA: TGTGCCAGCAGTCCCACAGGCCCCTTGAGGGTGGACGAGCAGTACTTC. It is translated as CASSPTGPLRVDEQYF. This chain links TRBV28 with TRBJ2-7; D is possibly TRBD1 or TRBD2 (5 bases each). V lost 5 bases and J lost 5, with 22 bases in between. CDR3 length: 16 amino acids. The germline CDR1 and CDR2 sequences are MDHEN and SYDVKM.

The chain joins TRBV28 to TRBJ2-7; D may be TRBD1 (6 bases). V was cut by 4 bases and J by 0 bases, with 13 bases left in between. From germline, CDR1 is MDHEN and CDR2 SYDVKM. This CDR3 is 15 amino acids long. The DNA of the CDR3 is TGTGCCAGCAGTTCGCCGTTACAGGGCTCCTACGAGCAGTACTTC. Its protein is CASSSPLQGSYEQYF.

This clone appeared a single time. The V gene is TRBV7-9, the J gene TRBJ1-4; TRBD1 is a possible D gene (6 bases). Germline CDR1 and CDR2: SEHNR and FQNEAQ (reference sequence). The CDR3 extends over 15 amino acids. Trimming removed 4 bases from V and 3 bases from J, with 12 bases in between. CDR3 sequence: CASSWGEGANEKLFF. The CDR3 nucleotides read TGTGCCAGCAGCTGGGGAGAGGGGGCTAATGAAAAACTGTTTTTT.

The rearrangement joins TRBV11-1 to TRBJ2-2; 7 bases line up with TRBD2. This CDR3 contains 19 residues. Trimming took 3 bases from V and 0 from J; bases not matched to a gene: 13. Per germline, CDR1 SGHAT and CDR2 FQDESV (reference sequence). CDR3 sequence (DNA): TGTGCCAGCAGCTTTTTCCCCCATTTAGCGGGTGCGAACACCGGGGAGCTGTTTTTT. It translates to CASSFFPHLAGANTGELFF.

This rearrangement joins TRBV6-5 to TRBJ2-1; D could derive from TRBD1 or TRBD2 (6 bases each). This CDR3 comprises 12 residues. V was clipped by 4 bases and J by 6 bases, with 7 bases between them. The V gene's germline CDR1 is MNHEY and CDR2 SVGAGI. In DNA form, the CDR3 reads TGTGCCAGCAGTTCGGGGGCCAATGAGCAGTTCTTC. It specifies CASSSGANEQFF.

This clone has just one count. The chain uses TRBV7-9 and TRBJ2-7, with 8 bases matching TRBD1. CDR1 SEHNR and CDR2 FQNEAQ come from the germline V gene (reference sequence). Trimming at V came to 0 bases and at J to 5 bases, leaving 3 bases not matched to a gene. The CDR3 loop spans 14 amino acids. CDR3 nucleotide sequence: TGTGCCAGCAGCTTAGCACCGGACAGGGACGAGCAGTACTTC. Protein: CASSLAPDRDEQYF.

This clone has just one count. The chain couples TRBV4-3 to TRBJ2-7; no firm D call. The CDR3 is 15 residues long. CDR1 is LGHNA and CDR2 is YSLEER in the germline V gene. The V end lost 0 bases, the J end lost 3 bases, and 12 bases lay between the germline ends. The CDR3 nucleotides read TGCGCCAGCAGCCAAGACTACCGGGCGGTCTACGAGCAGTACTTC. The encoded protein is CASSQDYRAVYEQYF.

The chain couples TRBV6-1 to TRBJ1-5; no firm D call. V was clipped by 1 base and J by 4 bases, with 5 bases between them. The CDR3 totals 13 residues. The germline V gene encodes CDR1 MNHNS and CDR2 SASEGT. Written as DNA, the CDR3 is TGTGCCAGCAGTGAAGGGGGTAATCAGCCCCAGCATTTT. Translation: CASSEGGNQPQHF.

This chain connects TRBV19 to TRBJ1-5, with D hard to call. Trimming pared 6 bases from V and 4 bases from J, leaving 10 bases between. Germline assignment: CDR1 LNHDA and CDR2 SQIVND (reference sequence). CDR3 size: 13 residues. The CDR3 nucleotides are TGTGCCAGTAGGACGGGTCCGAATCAGCCCCAGCATTTT. Its translation is CASRTGPNQPQHF. Using reference TRBV19 and TRBJ1-5 for the parts outside the CDR3, the full variable domain is DGGITQSPKYLFRKEGQNVTLSCEQNLNHDAMYWYRQDPGQGLRLIYYSQIVNDFQKGDIAEGYSVSREKKESFPLTVTSAQKNPTAFYLCASRTGPNQPQHFGDGTRLSIL.

This clone appeared a few times. CDR3 protein: CASDQGMGNTQYF. The CDR3 DNA sequence: TGTGCCAGCGACCAGGGGATGGGGAATACGCAGTATTTT. The gene calls are TRBV5-6 and TRBJ2-3; tentative D call: TRBD1 (6 bases). From germline, CDR1 is SGHDT and CDR2 YYEEEE. Trimming cost V 7 bases and J 7 bases, with 16 bases left between them. This CDR3 region has 13 residues.

The chain has TRBV6-1 and TRBJ2-1; 7 bases align to TRBD1. The CDR3 has 13 residues. V shed 5 bases and J 6 bases; nucleotides not matched to a gene: 4. Germline assignment: CDR1 MNHNS and CDR2 SASEGT. CDR3 amino acids: CASSSRDSNEQFF. CDR3 in DNA: TGTGCCAGCAGTTCCCGGGACAGCAATGAGCAGTTCTTC.

The chain is built from TRBV7-9 and TRBJ2-3; 7 nucleotides line up with TRBD2. Trimming at V came to 0 bases and at J to 2 bases, leaving 5 bases not matched to a gene. Germline lookup yields CDR1 SEHNR and CDR2 FQNEAQ (reference sequence). The CDR3 totals 16 residues. CDR3 nucleotides: TGTGCCAGCAGCTTAGCGTGGGGGGGAATCACAGATACGCAGTATTTT. This sequence encodes CASSLAWGGITDTQYF.

This clone occurred once. The same CDR3 arises from other DNA sequences in this sample as well. The chain combines TRBV19 with TRBJ1-5; possible D gene TRBD1, 5 bases. Trimming removed 3 bases from V and 6 bases from J, with 6 bases in between. Germline V gene data show CDR1 as LNHDA and CDR2 as SQIVND (reference sequence). The CDR3 length is 12 residues. CDR3 residues: CASSIGAQPQHF. The DNA of the CDR3 is TGTGCCAGTAGTATTGGGGCTCAGCCCCAGCATTTT.